A single sample gave rise to the 22 T cell receptor beta chains below, sequenced in a study of T cells after yellow fever vaccination. TCRdb itself ran the 5' RACE reads through MiXCR, one entry per CDR3 protein. The sample records under 350,000 distinct CDR3 sequences, about 4% being singletons. The sample in question was PBMCs, obtained 5 days after the yellow fever booster vaccination. The receptor set was obtained from a man in his late teens or twenties who received the YFV17D yellow fever vaccine.

The table lists this clonotype with many counts. The junction shows a germline mismatch at one end, possibly a read error. The chain couples TRBV3-1 to TRBJ1-4; possible D gene TRBD1, 5 bases. This CDR3 contains 15 residues. The germline gives CDR1 LGHDT, CDR2 YNNKEL (reference sequence). The CDR3 spells CASSDTGTTTEKLFF. In nucleotides, the CDR3 is TGTGCCAGCAGTGATACCGGGACCACTACTGAAAAACTGTTTTTT.

In this sample, this clonotype turned up many times. The chain joins TRBV5-5 to TRBJ1-2; tentatively, D is TRBD1 (5 bases). Trimming pared 4 bases from V and 8 bases from J, leaving 15 bases between. The V gene's germline CDR1 is SGHKS and CDR2 YYEKEE (reference sequence). There are 13 residues in the CDR3. The CDR3 protein is CASSSSQGLGYTF. The CDR3 DNA sequence: TGTGCCAGCAGCAGTTCGCAGGGATTAGGCTACACCTTC.

The chain links TRBV7-2 to TRBJ2-2; no definite D call. The germline V gene has CDR1 SGHTA and CDR2 FQGNSA. CDR3 length: 14 amino acids. Trimming pared 3 bases from V and 4 bases from J, leaving 9 bases between. Written as DNA, the CDR3 is TGTGCCAGCAGCTTCGGCCCCGCCACCGGGGAGCTGTTTTTT. Translated, it gives CASSFGPATGELFF.

This clonotype was counted between two and nine times. The gene calls are TRBV6-2 or TRBV6-3 and TRBJ2-5; D not resolved. Trimming removed 6 bases from V and 0 bases from J, with 14 bases in between. Germline CDR1 MNHEY, CDR2 SVGEGT. The CDR3 is 15 residues long. The CDR3 spells CASSSQDQYQETQYF. The CDR3 DNA follows: TGTGCCAGCAGCTCCCAAGATCAGTACCAAGAGACCCAGTACTTC.

This clonotype was observed a handful of times. The CDR3 region is CATEGATGSTGELFF. In DNA form, the CDR3 reads TGTGCCACAGAGGGGGCAACAGGGTCCACCGGGGAGCTGTTTTTT. The rearrangement uses TRBV12-3 or TRBV12-4 and TRBJ2-2, with TRBD1 matching 7 bases. Trimming at V came to 10 bases and at J to 4 bases, leaving 12 bases not matched to a gene. The CDR3 runs 15 residues.

This clonotype showed up many times. This rearrangement joins TRBV10-3 to TRBJ2-2, with 9 bases aligning to TRBD1. V lost 6 bases and J lost 1; bases outside the gene matches: 3. The CDR3 extends over 15 amino acids. Germline lookup yields CDR1 ENHRY and CDR2 SYGVKD. This chain's CDR3 is CAISPGQGNTGELFF. The CDR3 nucleotides are TGTGCCATCAGCCCGGGACAGGGGAACACCGGGGAGCTGTTTTTT.

This clonotype was found a few times. This rearrangement joins TRBV9 to TRBJ1-3; D remains ambiguous. Germline loops: CDR1 SGDLS, CDR2 YYNGEE. The CDR3 runs to 12 residues. V was clipped by 0 bases and J by 6 bases, with 4 bases between them. The CDR3 is CASSVDANTIYF. CDR3 nucleotide sequence: TGTGCCAGCAGCGTAGATGCAAACACCATATATTTT.

This clonotype occurred a few times. The gene calls are TRBV5-1 and TRBJ1-2; D remains unclear. CDR1 is SGHRS, CDR2 YFSETQ, per germline. The CDR3 consists of 15 residues. V was cut by 4 bases and J by 0 bases, with 13 bases left in between. This chain's CDR3 is CASSPGRLSNYGYTF. In nucleotides, the CDR3 is TGCGCCAGCAGCCCAGGACGGCTATCTAACTATGGCTACACCTTC.

The chain has TRBV3-1 and TRBJ1-1; weak D call: TRBD1 (6 bases). This CDR3 has 14 amino acids. With 4 bases removed from V and 2 bases from J, the gap between germline ends came to 11 bases. Germline V lookup: CDR1 LGHDT, CDR2 YNNKEL (reference sequence). CDR3 DNA sequence: TGTGCCAGCAGCCTCCCGGGACATAACACTGAAGCTTTCTTT. Protein sequence: CASSLPGHNTEAFF.

V is TRBV12-3 or TRBV12-4 and J is TRBJ2-5, with 7 bases identical to TRBD2. V shed 4 bases, J shed 0 bases, and the junction held 5 bases outside the gene matches. The CDR3 is 15 residues long. The CDR3 DNA follows: TGTGCCAGCAGTTCGGTTAGCGGGTACCAAGAGACCCAGTACTTC. Amino acid sequence: CASSSVSGYQETQYF.

This clonotype was counted a few times. The chain links TRBV10-2 to TRBJ2-5, with TRBD1 identical over 7 bases. CDR1 WSHSY and CDR2 SAAADI come from the germline V gene. The CDR3 sequence is 15 residues long. Trimming cost V 3 bases and J 4 bases; bases outside gene matches: 8. The CDR3 spells CASSERAGGGETQYF. The CDR3 DNA sequence: TGCGCCAGCAGTGAACGCGCAGGGGGTGGAGAGACCCAGTACTTC.

V and J are TRBV4-1 and TRBJ1-6, with 7 bases fitting TRBD1. After removal of 0 bases from V and 7 bases from J, the junction contained 3 bases not matched to a gene. Germline CDR1 and CDR2: MGHRA and YSYEKL. This CDR3 comprises 15 residues. CDR3 amino acids: CASSQDRDSNSPLHF. The CDR3, as DNA: TGCGCCAGCAGCCAAGATAGGGACAGCAATTCACCCCTCCACTTT.

The V call is TRBV4-3, the J call TRBJ2-7, with D perhaps assigned TRBD1 or TRBD2 (6 bases each). This CDR3 has 15 residues. V dropped 0 bases and J dropped 5 bases, with 14 bases sitting between them. Germline lookup yields CDR1 LGHNA and CDR2 YSLEER. The CDR3 coding sequence is TGCGCCAGCAGCCAAGACGGGCTCGGGGGCGACGAGCAGTACTTC. Translation: CASSQDGLGGDEQYF.

The rearrangement joins TRBV10-3 to TRBJ2-6; tentatively, D is TRBD2 (7 bases). The CDR3 covers 17 residues. The V end lost 3 bases, the J end lost 2 bases, and 14 bases lay between the germline ends. Per germline, CDR1 ENHRY and CDR2 SYGVKD. The CDR3 DNA sequence: TGTGCCATCAGTGACCGGGGGGCGGCGGCTGGGGCCAACGTCCTGACTTTC. This gives the protein CAISDRGAAAGANVLTF.

This clonotype turned up a few times. This sequence joins TRBV7-2 and TRBJ2-5; D is undetermined. The CDR3 loop spans 13 amino acids. Deletions cut 3 bases from V and 5 bases from J, with 10 bases between. Germline lookup yields CDR1 SGHTA and CDR2 FQGNSA. For the CDR3, the DNA is TGTGCCAGCAGCTTTGGACCATACGAGACCCAGTACTTC. It specifies CASSFGPYETQYF.

This sequence joins TRBV21-1 and TRBJ2-1; TRBD2, the table's D call, was not compared with the DNA. TRBV21-1 is shown as a pseudogene. This CDR3 region has 16 residues. Written as DNA, the CDR3 is TGTGCCAGCAGCAAAGGTGAAGCGGGGGGGCGGGATGAGCAGTTCTTC. This translates into CASSKGEAGGRDEQFF.

CDR3 amino acids: CASSVRGVNEQFF. DNA for the CDR3: TGTGCCAGCAGCGTCAGAGGGGTAAATGAGCAGTTCTTC. The rearrangement uses TRBV11-3 and TRBJ2-1, with D tentatively TRBD1 or TRBD2 (5 bases each). With 5 bases removed from V and 7 bases from J, the gap between germline ends came to 12 bases. This CDR3 has 13 residues. Germline V gene sequence: CDR1 SGHNT, CDR2 YENEEA.

This chain joins TRBV20-1 and TRBJ2-3, with 8 bases matching TRBD2. V shed 1 base and J 3 bases; nucleotides not matched to a gene: 9. The germline gives CDR1 DFQATT, CDR2 SNEGSKA (reference sequence). This CDR3 has 16 amino acids. The CDR3 loop is CSARVAGGGQTDTQYF. CDR3 DNA sequence: TGCAGTGCTAGAGTGGCTGGCGGGGGGCAGACAGATACGCAGTATTTT.

V is TRBV30 and J is TRBJ1-1; TRBD1 might be the D (5 bases). The CDR3 is 12 amino acids. Trimming shortened V by 7 bases and J by 1 base, and 10 bases separated the two germline ends. CDR1 GTSNPN and CDR2 SVGIG come from the germline V gene (reference sequence). The CDR3 loop is CAFNTGNTEAFF. The DNA for the CDR3 is TGTGCCTTCAACACAGGGAACACTGAAGCTTTCTTT.

This clonotype has a count of ten or more. The chain combines TRBV7-6 with TRBJ2-2; TRBD2 agrees at 8 bases. CDR1 is SGHVS, CDR2 FNYEAQ, per germline. The J segment lost 0 bases and the V segment lost 0 bases, leaving 3 bases of the junction unmatched. This CDR3 spans 17 amino acids. The CDR3 bases are TGTGCCAGCAGCTTAGCCGGGGGGGCCGCGAACACCGGGGAGCTGTTTTTT. Its protein is CASSLAGGAANTGELFF.

This clonotype was observed a few times. The chain carries TRBV6-2 or TRBV6-3 and TRBJ1-1; D may be TRBD1 (5 bases). The CDR3 length is 15 residues. Germline V CDR1 and CDR2: MNHEY, SVGEGT. V gave up 2 bases and J gave up 9 bases, with 19 bases separating them. CDR3 DNA: TGTGCCAGCAGTTACGGTCTGGTGACGGGGCGCAAAGCTTTCTTT. It codes for CASSYGLVTGRKAFF.

This clonotype was found a few times. V is TRBV29-1 and J is TRBJ2-1; D gene ambiguous. CDR3 length equals 13 residues. Trimming shortened V by 6 bases and J by 0 bases, and 9 bases separated the two germline ends. CDR1 and CDR2 from the germline V gene are SQVTM and ANQGSEA. The chain's CDR3 is CSVLESSYNEQFF. Here the CDR3 DNA reads TGCAGCGTACTGGAGAGCTCCTACAATGAGCAGTTCTTC.